This TCR beta chain derives from a study of T cells in Graves' hyperthyroidism and ophthalmopathy. The CDR3 covers 14 residues. Per germline, CDR1 SGHVS and CDR2 FQNEAQ. The V and J ends lost 1 base and 7 bases, in that order; junction bases with no gene match: 4. This clonotype was found many times. TCR beta CDR3 regions were amplified from RNA. With the HTBI primer set, the TCR CDR3 went through a first round of RT-PCR. TCRdb ran MiXCR on the multiplex PCR reads and lists one entry per CDR3 protein. Altogether about 770,000 distinct CDR3 sequences are present, around 20% being singletons, with the ten largest covering 15% to 20%.

Material for sequencing was blood. V is TRBV7-8 and J is TRBJ1-5; 7 bases fit TRBD1. This receptor was identified in a woman aged 45 to 65 with Graves' hyperthyroidism that later progressed to Graves' ophthalmopathy. CDR3 in amino acids: CASSLETGRQPQHF. CDR3 coding DNA: TGTGCCAGCAGCTTAGAGACAGGGCGGCAGCCCCAGCATTTT.